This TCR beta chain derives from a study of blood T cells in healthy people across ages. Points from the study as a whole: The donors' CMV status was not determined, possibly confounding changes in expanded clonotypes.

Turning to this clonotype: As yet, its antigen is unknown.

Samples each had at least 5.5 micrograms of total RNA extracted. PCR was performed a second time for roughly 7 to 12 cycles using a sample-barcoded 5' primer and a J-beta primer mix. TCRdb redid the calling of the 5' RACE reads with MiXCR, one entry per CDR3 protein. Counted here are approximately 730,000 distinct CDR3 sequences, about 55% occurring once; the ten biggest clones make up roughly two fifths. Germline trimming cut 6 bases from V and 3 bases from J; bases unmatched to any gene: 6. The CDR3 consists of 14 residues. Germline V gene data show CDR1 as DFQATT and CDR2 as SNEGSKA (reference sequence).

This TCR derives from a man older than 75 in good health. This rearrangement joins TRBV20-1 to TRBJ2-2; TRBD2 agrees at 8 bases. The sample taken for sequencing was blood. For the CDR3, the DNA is TGCAGTGCCGGGACTAGGAGGGACACCGGGGAGCTGTTTTTT. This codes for CSAGTRRDTGELFF.